This section outlines one T cell receptor beta chain sequence together with its context. Its antigen is unknown. No much larger clone is present one base from it, and per-base qualities are unavailable. Patients with autoimmune disease history or receiving systemic immunosuppression were excluded from the trial. In every dose cohort, peripheral blood was drawn for TCR sequencing at baseline, cycle 4 day 1, and cycle 7 day 1. Samples were obtained from an open-label, multicenter, first-in-human phase I dose-escalation trial of ivuxolimab. Adults with locally advanced or metastatic melanoma, renal cell, hepatocellular, or head and neck squamous cell carcinoma were enrolled in the trial. Before TCR sequencing, CD4+ T cells and CD8+ T cells were sorted from peripheral blood as separate populations. The CDR3 spans 15 residues, from the cysteine through the phenylalanine. CDR3 DNA is the only sequence kept; it has 45 bases, read in frame from the first base. After removal of 4 bases from V and 5 bases from J, the junction retains 11 bases not matched to a gene. The CDR1 and CDR2 encoded by the germline V gene are MDHEN and SYDVKM.

Genomic DNA was extracted from sorted cells for sequencing of the TCRbeta CDR3 region. The immunoSEQ Assay was used for sequencing of TCRbeta CDR3 regions. Drawn from immuneACCESS, this table holds only the in-frame rearrangements with V and J called that TCRdb kept. Clones are partly lost; checked studies trace under half to an unresolved V gene and leave the rest unexplained. The sample table contains about 100,000 clones; only one count was recorded for 75% to 90% of them. Around 0.15% of the sample rests with the top ten. These data originate in a study of OX40 agonist ivuxolimab in advanced cancers. With regard to the full study: Ivuxolimab was an agonistic, fully human IgG2 monoclonal antibody directed against OX40 (CD134), a costimulatory receptor. The dose-escalation cohort was approximately 83% male with a mean age of about 54 years, ranging from about 23 to 85. Among the roughly 52 dose-escalation patients, around 20 had hepatocellular carcinoma, approximately 15 melanoma, 9 renal cell carcinoma and 9 head and neck cancer. Partial responses were achieved by three dose-escalation patients, of whom one had hepatocellular carcinoma and two had cutaneous melanoma. Prior anti-PD-1, anti-PD-L1 or anti-CTLA-4 therapy was permitted, and checkpoint inhibitors had been received by roughly two fifths of dose-escalation patients. Peripheral TCRbeta sequencing aimed to test whether ivuxolimab altered TCR sequence diversity and caused clonal T-cell expansion. Intravenous ivuxolimab was administered to patients every 2 weeks at six dose levels: 0.01, 0.1, 0.3, 1.5, 3 and 10 mg/kg. The paper covers the monotherapy dose-escalation part of the phase I ivuxolimab trial, which included N of about 56 patients.

What the research found in general, with its limitations: After ivuxolimab, more expanded clones were found on average in CD8+ T cells than in CD4+ T cells. At doses of 0.1 to 3.0 mg/kg, clonal expansion of both CD4+ and CD8+ blood T cells was observed from baseline to week 6. The antigen specificity of the clonally expanded peripheral T cells was not determined. Low levels of normalized T-cell clonal expansion were also seen in some patients who did not respond. In the 0.1-3.0 mg/kg groups, partial responders had among the lowest normalized peripheral clonal expansion, particularly in CD8+ T cells.

The rearrangement combines TRBV28 with TRBJ2-7; the central 7 bases match TRBD1. The sequence was collected from an adult with an advanced solid tumor such as melanoma, head and neck, liver or kidney cancer. The source material was CD4+ or CD8+ T cells sorted from blood, sampled in a trial of the OX40 agonist ivuxolimab. The DNA is as follows: TGTGCCAGCAGTTCCTTAAATACAGGGGTCCACGAGCAGTACTTC. It translates to CASSSLNTGVHEQYF.